One T cell receptor beta chain is described in this entry. The antigen is unknown. This sequence may be a read error, since a much larger clone differs from it by one base. These data come from a study of blood T cells in healthy people across ages. Study results and caveats: It was the long-lived donors that had more naive CD4+ cells and higher diversity than aged donors. CMV status of donors was unknown, possibly confounding expanded clonotype changes.

It was with a sample-barcoded 5' primer and a J-beta primer mix that a second PCR of about 7 to 12 cycles was run. Each CDR3 protein is one row after TCRdb ran MiXCR on the 5' RACE reads. The table records 500,000 to 700,000 distinct CDR3 sequences, about 30% of them present only once. V shed 2 bases, J shed 7 bases, and the junction held 14 bases outside the gene matches. Germline CDR1 is LNHNV and CDR2 is YYDKDF (reference sequence). The CDR3 is made up of 18 amino acids. Specimen: blood. The chain is built from TRBV15 and TRBJ1-5; 10 bases are shared with TRBD1. The source of this sequence is a woman over 75 in good health. CDR3 sequence: CATSRRKPLDRGEQPQHF. In DNA form, the CDR3 reads TGTGCCACCAGCAGACGTAAGCCGTTGGACAGGGGGGAACAGCCCCAGCATTTT.